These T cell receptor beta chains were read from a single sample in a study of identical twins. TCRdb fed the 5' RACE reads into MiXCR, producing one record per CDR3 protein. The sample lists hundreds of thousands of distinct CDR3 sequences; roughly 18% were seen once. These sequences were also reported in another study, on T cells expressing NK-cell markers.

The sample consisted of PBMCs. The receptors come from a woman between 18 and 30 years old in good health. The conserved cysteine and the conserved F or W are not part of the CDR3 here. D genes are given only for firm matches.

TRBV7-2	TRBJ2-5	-	ASSSTGHPQETQY
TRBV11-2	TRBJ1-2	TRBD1	ASSLEGQAIFNYGYT
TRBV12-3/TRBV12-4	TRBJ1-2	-	ASSLRGRDYGYT
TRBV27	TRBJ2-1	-	ASSLVRALFNEQF
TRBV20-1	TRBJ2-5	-	SPRTGKKTQY
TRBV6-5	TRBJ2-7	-	ASSYSGSSGFAYEQY
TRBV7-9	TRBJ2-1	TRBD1	ASNRQGASSSYNEQF
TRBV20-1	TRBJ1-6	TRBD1	SAQTGNSPLH
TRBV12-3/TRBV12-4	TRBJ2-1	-	ASTWRGGYNEQF
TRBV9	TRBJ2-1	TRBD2	ASSVGPGRENNEQF
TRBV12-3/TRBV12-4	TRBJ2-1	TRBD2	ASSPLAGAYEQF
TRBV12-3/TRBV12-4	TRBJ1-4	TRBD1	ASSPRDRRLEKLF